Sequencing of this TCR beta chain was carried out in a study of T cells after yellow fever vaccination. V gave up 4 bases and J gave up 0 bases, with 13 bases separating them. The CDR3 has 14 amino acids. Germline CDR1 GTSNPN, CDR2 SVGIG (reference sequence). The 5'RACE template-switching step produced TCR cDNA and added a universal primer site and UMIs. A single record per CDR3 protein comes from TCRdb applying MiXCR to the 5' RACE reads. The data contain roughly 240,000 distinct CDR3 sequences, 6.7% of them singletons. This clonotype was found a few times. The J gene is TRBJ2-7, the V gene TRBV30; no reliable D call. The sample was CD4+ T cells sorted from PBMCs, taken on the day of the yellow fever booster vaccination. The source of this sequence is a man aged 25-45 years who received the YFV17D yellow fever vaccine. The CDR3 spells CAWKGSDISYEQYF. The CDR3 DNA sequence: TGTGCCTGGAAAGGGTCCGACATCTCCTACGAGCAGTACTTC. The whole variable domain, remainder taken from reference TRBV30 and TRBJ2-7, is SQTIHQWPATLVQPVGSPLSLECTVEGTSNPNLYWYRQAAGRGLQLLFYSVGIGQISSEVPQNLSASRPQDRQFILSSKKLLLSDSGFYLCAWKGSDISYEQYFGPGTRLTVT.